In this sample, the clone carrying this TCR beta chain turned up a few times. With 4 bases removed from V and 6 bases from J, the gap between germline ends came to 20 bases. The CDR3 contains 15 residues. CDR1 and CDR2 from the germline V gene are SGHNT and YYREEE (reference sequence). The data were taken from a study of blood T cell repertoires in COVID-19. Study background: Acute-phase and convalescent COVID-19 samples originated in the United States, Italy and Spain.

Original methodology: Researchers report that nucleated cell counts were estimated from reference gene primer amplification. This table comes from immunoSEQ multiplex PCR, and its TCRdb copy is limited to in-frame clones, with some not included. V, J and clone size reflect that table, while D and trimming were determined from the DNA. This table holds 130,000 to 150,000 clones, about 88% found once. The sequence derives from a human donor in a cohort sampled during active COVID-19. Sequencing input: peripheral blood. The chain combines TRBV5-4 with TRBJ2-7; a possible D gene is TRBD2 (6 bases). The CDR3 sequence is CASSRPGPNGGEQYF. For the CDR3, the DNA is TGTGCCAGCAGCAGACCGGGACCAAACGGGGGCGAGCAGTACTTC. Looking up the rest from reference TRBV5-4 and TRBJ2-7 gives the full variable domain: ETGVTQSPTHLIKTRGQQVTLRCSSQSGHNTVSWYQQALGQGPQFIFQYYREEENGRGNFPPRFSGLQFPNYSSELNVNALELDDSALYLCASSRPGPNGGEQYFGPGTRLTVT.